The following is a T cell receptor (beta chain) sequence with its context. This entry is derived from a study of blood T cell repertoires in COVID-19. Study-level background: Acute and convalescent COVID-19 samples came from the United States, Italy and Spain.

The CDR3 totals 14 residues. The germline V gene has CDR1 LNHNV and CDR2 YYDKDF (reference sequence). V lost 1 base to trimming and J lost 9 bases; unmatched junction nucleotides: 7. Measured with immunoSEQ multiplex PCR; TCRdb has only the in-frame clones, and not every one. The sample lists over 110,000 clones, around three quarters occurring once. The chain carries TRBV15 and TRBJ2-3, with 7 bases matching TRBD2. The TCR sequence derives from a man in his 60s with acute or convalescent COVID-19. Sequenced: peripheral blood. The DNA of the CDR3 is TGTGCCACCAGCAGAGTCCCGAGAGCGGGGACGCAGTATTTT. Translation: CATSRVPRAGTQYF.